The next 19 T cell receptor beta chains were all read from a single sample in a study of T cells in Graves' hyperthyroidism and ophthalmopathy. There were TCR beta CDR3 regions amplified from RNA transcripts. First-round RT-PCR with HTBI primers amplified the TCR CDR3 region. One entry per CDR3 protein results from TCRdb running MiXCR on the multiplex PCR reads. The sample lists approximately 410,000 distinct CDR3 sequences, roughly 13% occurring once. The sequencing sample was made of blood. These TCRs come from a woman between 18 and 29 years old with Graves' hyperthyroidism.

This clonotype was seen at least ten times. The chain is built from TRBV12-3 or TRBV12-4 and TRBJ2-5; 15 bases agree with TRBD2. The trim removed 0 bases at V and 4 bases at J, leaving 0 bases unmatched. The length of the CDR3 is 16 residues. CDR3 DNA: TGTGCCAGCAGTTTAGCGGGACTAGCGGGAGGAGAGACCCAGTACTTC. Protein product: CASSLAGLAGGETQYF.

There are many counts of this clonotype. The V gene is TRBV28, the J gene TRBJ1-2; D is undetermined. Germline V gene data show CDR1 as MDHEN and CDR2 as SYDVKM. V was shortened by 2 bases and J by 3 bases, with 13 bases between the two germline ends. CDR3 size: 15 residues. The CDR3: CASSLSTRLYYGYTF. In DNA form, the CDR3 reads TGTGCCAGCAGTTTAAGTACCCGGCTATACTATGGCTACACCTTC.

In this sample, this clonotype turned up many times. The rearrangement joins TRBV10-3 to TRBJ2-3, with a possible D match to TRBD2 (5 bases). Germline CDR1 reads ENHRY; CDR2 reads SYGVKD. The CDR3 totals 14 residues. With 10 bases removed from V and 4 bases from J, the gap between germline ends came to 18 bases. Written as DNA, the CDR3 is TGTGCCACGGAGCGGACTGCCGCCGCAGATACGCAGTATTTT. Translated, it gives CATERTAAADTQYF.

The sample holds a few counts of this clonotype. The rearrangement joins TRBV5-1 to TRBJ1-2, with TRBD1 identical over 9 bases. Germline values: CDR1 SGHRS, CDR2 YFSETQ. The length of the CDR3 is 11 residues. The V and J ends lost 4 bases and 12 bases, in that order; junction bases with no gene match: 4. This chain's CDR3 is CASSAGQGNTF. The CDR3 region has the DNA TGCGCCAGCAGCGCGGGACAGGGAAACACCTTC.

The chain carries TRBV5-1 and TRBJ2-3, with 9 nucleotides matching TRBD2. With 4 bases clipped from V and 3 bases from J, the junction kept 9 bases outside the gene matches. The length of the CDR3 is 16 residues. Germline CDR1 reads SGHRS; CDR2 reads YFSETQ. CDR3: CASSLGGLAGTDTQYF. DNA of the CDR3: TGCGCCAGCAGCCTTGGAGGGCTAGCGGGGACAGATACGCAGTATTTT.

This clonotype was seen a handful of times. J is TRBJ1-2 and V is TRBV28; weak D call: TRBD1 (6 bases). CDR1 and CDR2 from the germline V gene are MDHEN and SYDVKM. This CDR3 region has 18 residues. V was pared by 4 bases and J by 4 bases, with 25 bases between. The CDR3 spells CASSSFATGSVMGYGYTF. CDR3 coding DNA: TGTGCCAGCAGTTCCTTTGCGACAGGTTCGGTTATGGGCTATGGCTACACCTTC.

This clonotype showed up just a few times. The chain combines TRBV4-1 with TRBJ1-1, with D unresolved. The CDR3 contains 16 residues. Germline loops: CDR1 MGHRA, CDR2 YSYEKL. V was cut by 0 bases and J by 5 bases, with 16 bases left in between. The CDR3 DNA sequence: TGCGCCAGCAGCCAAGATCGAGAGGGCGTTTGGACTGAAGCTTTCTTT. Translating gives CASSQDREGVWTEAFF.

This clonotype has at least ten counts. This chain links TRBV7-9 with TRBJ2-1; TRBD2 matches at 12 bases. This CDR3 region has 20 residues. Germline CDR1 is SEHNR and CDR2 is FQNEAQ (reference sequence). Unmatched junction bases numbered 11, after V lost 1 base and J lost 1 base. The CDR3 loop is CASSLGLAGGPTLSYNEQFF. In DNA form, the CDR3 reads TGTGCCAGCAGCTTAGGGCTAGCGGGAGGGCCCACGCTTTCCTACAATGAGCAGTTCTTC.

The rearrangement links TRBV5-1 to TRBJ2-1; TRBD2 agrees at 9 bases. CDR1 and CDR2 from the germline V gene are SGHRS and YFSETQ. After removal of 5 bases from V and 5 bases from J, the junction contained 5 bases not matched to a gene. This CDR3 contains 14 residues. DNA for the CDR3: TGCGCCAGCAGTGCGGGAGGGAATAACAATGAGCAGTTCTTC. This translates into CASSAGGNNNEQFF. The entire variable domain, with the rest obtained from reference TRBV5-1 and TRBJ2-1, is as follows: KAGVTQTPRYLIKTRGQQVTLSCSPISGHRSVSWYQQTPGQGLQFLFEYFSETQRNKGNFPGRFSGRQFSNSRSEMNVSTLELGDSALYLCASSAGGNNNEQFFGPGTRLTVL.

Ten or more counts support this clonotype. J is TRBJ2-1 and V is TRBV6-1, with D perhaps assigned TRBD1 or TRBD2 (9 bases each). The CDR3 is 16 residues long. Trimming pared 6 bases from V and 3 bases from J, leaving 18 bases between. Germline assignment: CDR1 MNHNS and CDR2 SASEGT. The chain's CDR3 is CASRQGASGIYNEQFF. In DNA form, the CDR3 reads TGTGCCAGCAGACAGGGGGCTAGCGGGATCTACAATGAGCAGTTCTTC.

This chain connects TRBV14 to TRBJ2-5, with D possibly matching TRBD1 (6 bases). Germline lookup yields CDR1 SGHDN and CDR2 FVKESK. Deletions cut 1 base from V and 2 bases from J, with 11 bases between. CDR3 length: 15 amino acids. CDR3 sequence: CASSQALRGQETQYF. The CDR3, as DNA: TGTGCCAGCAGCCAAGCTCTTAGGGGGCAAGAGACCCAGTACTTC.

This clonotype was counted at least ten times. The chain employs TRBV9 and TRBJ1-1; 9 positions match TRBD1. Germline trimming cut 3 bases from V and 5 bases from J; bases unmatched to any gene: 5. CDR1 is SGDLS, CDR2 YYNGEE, per germline. The CDR3 sequence is 14 residues long. In DNA form, the CDR3 reads TGTGCCAGCAGCGAAGGGACAGGGAGGACTGAAGCTTTCTTT. This translates into CASSEGTGRTEAFF.

This clonotype was counted between two and nine times. The chain joins TRBV5-4 to TRBJ2-1, with D possibly TRBD2 on 6 matching bases. Trimming took off 4 bases at V and 3 bases at J, with 17 bases between the two ends. This CDR3 is 16 amino acids long. Germline lookup yields CDR1 SGHNT and CDR2 YYREEE (reference sequence). This chain's CDR3 is CASSASESGLYNEQFF. The CDR3 coding sequence is TGTGCCAGCAGCGCTAGCGAATCTGGCCTCTACAATGAGCAGTTCTTC.

At least ten counts were recorded for this clonotype. V usage is TRBV5-5 and J usage is TRBJ2-1; D unclear. The germline gives CDR1 SGHKS, CDR2 YYEKEE (reference sequence). The ends were cut back, 2 bases at V and 6 bases at J, with 12 bases in the middle. The CDR3 sequence is 14 residues long. CDR3 protein: CASSFLSVVNEQFF. In DNA, the CDR3 is TGTGCCAGCAGCTTCTTATCGGTGGTCAATGAGCAGTTCTTC.

This clonotype was picked up many times. The CDR3 is CSAPTGALVAFF. DNA of the CDR3: TGCAGTGCCCCGACGGGCGCCTTGGTAGCTTTCTTT. This sequence joins TRBV20-1 and TRBJ1-1; the D is unclear. Germline V gene sequence: CDR1 DFQATT, CDR2 SNEGSKA (reference sequence). V shed 6 bases and J shed 10 bases, with 18 bases lying between them. The CDR3 runs 12 residues.

This clonotype was recorded a few times. Germline is not matched at one junction end, which may reflect a read error. The J gene is TRBJ2-7, the V gene TRBV12-3 or TRBV12-4; possibly TRBD1 for D (6 bases). The CDR3 has 14 residues. CDR3 nucleotides: TGTGCCAGCAGAGAGACAGGTATCCCCTACGGGCAGTACTTC. Translating gives CASRETGIPYGQYF.

This clonotype was observed many times. The chain is built from TRBV28 and TRBJ2-5, with a possible D match to TRBD2 (5 bases). Germline V lookup: CDR1 MDHEN, CDR2 SYDVKM. The V gene lost 7 bases and the J gene lost 2 bases, with 11 bases spanning the gap. The CDR3 length is 13 residues. CDR3 loop: CASTLGGQETQYF. CDR3 DNA: TGTGCCAGCACCCTCGGCGGGCAAGAGACCCAGTACTTC.

There are many counts of this clonotype. V usage is TRBV2 and J usage is TRBJ2-3, with D perhaps being TRBD1 or TRBD2 (5 bases each). V lost 3 bases and J 1 base, leaving 11 bases between the germline ends. The CDR3 consists of 15 residues. The V gene's germline CDR1 is SNHLY and CDR2 FYNNEI. As DNA, the CDR3 is TGTGCCAGCAGTGATGTGGGGGAAGGCACAGATACGCAGTATTTT. Translation: CASSDVGEGTDTQYF. The entire variable domain, with the rest obtained from reference TRBV2 and TRBJ2-3, is as follows: EPEVTQTPSHQVTQMGQEVILRCVPISNHLYFYWYRQILGQKVEFLVSFYNNEISEKSEIFDDQFSVERPDGSNFTLKIRSTKLEDSAMYFCASSDVGEGTDTQYFGPGTRLTVL.

This clonotype was counted only a few times. The V gene is TRBV20-1, the J gene TRBJ2-2; the D gene is possibly TRBD1 (5 bases). V dropped 3 bases and J dropped 6 bases, with 11 bases sitting between them. Germline V gene data show CDR1 as DFQATT and CDR2 as SNEGSKA (reference sequence). This CDR3 contains 13 residues. The CDR3 DNA reads as TGCAGTGCTAGGGAGACAGTCTCCGGGGAGCTGTTTTTT. Its protein product is CSARETVSGELFF.